The 7 T cell receptor beta chains below were found in one sample sequenced in a study of human versus mouse CDR3 diversity and MHC coevolution. The repertoire was sequenced with immunoSEQ multiplex PCR; TCRdb's copy has only in-frame clones and lacks some. The data contain around 74,000 clones, 80% to 95% of them seen just once; the ten biggest clones take up roughly 0.15%. Sequenced sample: naive CD4+ T cells from blood. The subset was: CD45RO-negative CD62L-positive naive CD4 T cells. The receptors originated from a person aged 30-69 years in good health.

The chain uses TRBV4-1 and TRBJ2-7, with TRBD2 identical over 11 bases. The CDR3 totals 18 residues. The germline gives CDR1 MGHRA, CDR2 YSYEKL. After removal of 2 bases from V and 2 bases from J, the junction contained 11 bases not matched to a gene. CDR3 loop: CASSQRYLAGGPTYEQYF. In DNA form, the CDR3 reads TGCGCCAGCAGCCAACGGTATTTAGCGGGAGGGCCCACCTACGAGCAGTACTTC.

V usage is TRBV18 and J usage is TRBJ2-7, with 8 bases lining up with TRBD1. The CDR3 consists of 15 residues. V shed 6 bases, J shed 0 bases, and the junction held 7 bases outside the gene matches. CDR1 is KGHSH, CDR2 LQKENI, per germline. CDR3 nucleotide sequence: TGTGCCAGCTCGCAGGGGACAGGTCTCTCCTACGAGCAGTACTTC. This codes for CASSQGTGLSYEQYF.

Comments on this clone: Its ends do not fully match the called genes, so a read error is possible. The V and J genes are TRBV18 and TRBJ2-5; perhaps TRBD1 as D (6 bases). CDR3 length equals 15 residues. Germline V lookup: CDR1 KGHSH, CDR2 LQKENI. CDR3 nucleotides: TGTGCCAGCTCACCAATTTGGGACAACCAAGAGACCCGGTACTTC. Residues: CASSPIWDNQETRYF.

The chain links TRBV7-3 to TRBJ2-7, with D perhaps matching TRBD1 (5 bases). This CDR3 spans 15 amino acids. The ends were cut back, 5 bases at V and 3 bases at J, with 17 bases in the middle. Germline loops: CDR1 SGHTA, CDR2 FQGTGA. The DNA for the CDR3 is TGTGCCAGCAGCAAAGGGGCACAGTCGGGCTACGAGCAGTACTTC. Translating it yields CASSKGAQSGYEQYF. Variable domain in full (rest from reference TRBV7-3 and TRBJ2-7): GAGVSQTPSNKVTEKGKYVELRCDPISGHTALYWYRQSLGQGPEFLIYFQGTGAADDSGLPNDRFFAVRPEGSVSTLKIQRTERGDSAVYLCASSKGAQSGYEQYFGPGTRLTVT.

This chain uses TRBV27 with TRBJ1-4; D unclear. Trimming pared 4 bases from V and 0 bases from J, leaving 9 bases between. The CDR3 runs 15 residues. Germline V lookup: CDR1 MNHEY, CDR2 SMNVEV (reference sequence). Here the CDR3 reads CASSSLGATNEKLFF. In nucleotides, the CDR3 is TGTGCCAGCAGTTCTCTCGGGGCAACTAATGAAAAACTGTTTTTT.

J is TRBJ2-7 and V is TRBV7-2; D remains ambiguous. Germline V gene lookup returns CDR1 SGHTA and CDR2 FQGNSA. The V end lost 1 base, the J end lost 7 bases, and 17 bases lay between the germline ends. The CDR3 is made up of 15 amino acids. The CDR3, as DNA: TGTGCCAGCAGCTTAGTGGGTATAGACTCTCTTGAGCAGTACTTC. This sequence encodes CASSLVGIDSLEQYF.

The sample holds one count of this clone. The chain carries TRBV2 and TRBJ2-3; D uncertain. Germline lookup yields CDR1 SNHLY and CDR2 FYNNEI. Trimming took 4 bases from V and 1 from J, leaving 15 bases between them. CDR3 length: 16 amino acids. The CDR3 region is CASSAVARGGTDTQYF. DNA for the CDR3: TGTGCCAGCAGTGCGGTGGCTCGAGGAGGCACAGATACGCAGTATTTT.